This T cell receptor (beta chain) was sequenced for a study of cytomegalovirus exposure and HLA in healthy donors. Findings of the study overall: Per published reports, the classifier diagnosed cytomegalovirus status with high specificity and sensitivity. Cytomegalovirus-associated status was assigned to 150 or so TCR beta chains. CMV antigen specificity of a few CMV-associated chains was confirmed in vitro.

Details on this clone: Its antigen remains unknown.

The table came from immunoSEQ multiplex PCR; TCRdb's copy has only in-frame clones and leaves some out. Among 350,000 or so clones listed, approximately 90% were seen once. The CDR3 contains 16 residues. The germline CDR1 and CDR2 sequences are SGHVS and FNYEAQ. The ends lost 1 base at V and 1 base at J; junction bases unmatched: 5. The chain carries TRBV7-6 and TRBJ2-7; 9 nucleotides align to TRBD2. The sequence was collected from a woman between 18 and 30 years old in good health and CMV-seronegative. Sequencing was performed on PBMCs. The DNA for the CDR3 is TGTGCCAGCAGCTTAGAGTTAGCGGGAGTGTCCTACGAGCAGTACTTC. Translating gives CASSLELAGVSYEQYF.